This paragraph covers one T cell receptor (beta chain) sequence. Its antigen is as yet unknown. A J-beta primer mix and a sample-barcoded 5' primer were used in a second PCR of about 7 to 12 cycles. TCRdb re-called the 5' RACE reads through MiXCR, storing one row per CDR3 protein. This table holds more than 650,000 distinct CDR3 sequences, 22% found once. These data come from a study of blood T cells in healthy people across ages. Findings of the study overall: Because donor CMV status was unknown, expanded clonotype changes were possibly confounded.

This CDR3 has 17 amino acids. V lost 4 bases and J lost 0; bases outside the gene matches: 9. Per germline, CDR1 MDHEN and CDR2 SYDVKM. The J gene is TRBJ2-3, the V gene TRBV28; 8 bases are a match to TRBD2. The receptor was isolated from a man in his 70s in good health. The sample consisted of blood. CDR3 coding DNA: TGTGCCAGCAGTTCCTCCACTAGCGGAGCCAGCACAGATACGCAGTATTTT. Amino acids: CASSSSTSGASTDTQYF.